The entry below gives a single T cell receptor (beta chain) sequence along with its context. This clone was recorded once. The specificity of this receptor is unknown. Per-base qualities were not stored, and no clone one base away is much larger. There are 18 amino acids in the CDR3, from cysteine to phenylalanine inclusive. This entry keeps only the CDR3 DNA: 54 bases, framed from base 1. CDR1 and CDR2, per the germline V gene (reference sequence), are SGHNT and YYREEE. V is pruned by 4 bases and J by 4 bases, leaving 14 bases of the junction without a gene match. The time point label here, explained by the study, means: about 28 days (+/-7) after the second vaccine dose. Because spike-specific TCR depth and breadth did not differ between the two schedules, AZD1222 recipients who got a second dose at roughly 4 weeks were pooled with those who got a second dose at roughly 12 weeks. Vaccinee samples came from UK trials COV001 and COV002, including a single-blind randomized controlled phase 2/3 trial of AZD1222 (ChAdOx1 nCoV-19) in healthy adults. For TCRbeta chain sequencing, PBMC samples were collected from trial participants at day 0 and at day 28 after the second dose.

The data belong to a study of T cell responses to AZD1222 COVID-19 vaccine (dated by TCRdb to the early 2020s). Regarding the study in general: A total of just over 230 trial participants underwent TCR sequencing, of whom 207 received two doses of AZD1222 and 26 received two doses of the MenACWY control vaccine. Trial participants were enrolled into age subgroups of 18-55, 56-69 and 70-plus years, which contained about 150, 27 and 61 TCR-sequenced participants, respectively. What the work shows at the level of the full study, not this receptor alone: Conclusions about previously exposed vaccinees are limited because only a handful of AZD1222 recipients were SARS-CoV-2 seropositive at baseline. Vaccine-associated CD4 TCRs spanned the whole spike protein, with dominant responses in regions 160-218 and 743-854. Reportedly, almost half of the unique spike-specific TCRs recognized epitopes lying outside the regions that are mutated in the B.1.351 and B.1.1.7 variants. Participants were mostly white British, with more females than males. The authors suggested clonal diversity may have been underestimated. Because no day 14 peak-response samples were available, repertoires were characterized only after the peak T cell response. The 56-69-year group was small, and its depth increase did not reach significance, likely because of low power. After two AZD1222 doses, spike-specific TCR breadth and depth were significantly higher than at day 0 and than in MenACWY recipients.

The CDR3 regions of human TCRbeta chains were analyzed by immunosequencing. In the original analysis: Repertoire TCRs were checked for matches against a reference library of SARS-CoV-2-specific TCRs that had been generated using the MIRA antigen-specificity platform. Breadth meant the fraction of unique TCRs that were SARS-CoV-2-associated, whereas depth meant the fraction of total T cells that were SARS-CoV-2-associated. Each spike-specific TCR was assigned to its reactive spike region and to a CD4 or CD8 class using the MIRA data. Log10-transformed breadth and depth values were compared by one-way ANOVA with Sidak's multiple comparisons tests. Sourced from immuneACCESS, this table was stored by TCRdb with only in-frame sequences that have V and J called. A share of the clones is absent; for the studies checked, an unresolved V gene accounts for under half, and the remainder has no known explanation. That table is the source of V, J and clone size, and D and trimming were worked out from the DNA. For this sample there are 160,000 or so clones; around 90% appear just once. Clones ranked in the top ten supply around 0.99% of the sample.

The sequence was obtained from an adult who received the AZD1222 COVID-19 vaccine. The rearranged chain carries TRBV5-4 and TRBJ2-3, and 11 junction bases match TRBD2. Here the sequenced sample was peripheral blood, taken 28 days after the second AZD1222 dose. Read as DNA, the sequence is TGTGCCAGCAGCCCCGGCATTGGCACTAGCGGGGGAGCAGATACGCAGTATTTT. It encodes CASSPGIGTSGGADTQYF. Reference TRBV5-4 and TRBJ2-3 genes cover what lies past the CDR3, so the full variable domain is ETGVTQSPTHLIKTRGQQVTLRCSSQSGHNTVSWYQQALGQGPQFIFQYYREEENGRGNFPPRFSGLQFPNYSSELNVNALELDDSALYLCASSPGIGTSGGADTQYFGPGTRLTVL.